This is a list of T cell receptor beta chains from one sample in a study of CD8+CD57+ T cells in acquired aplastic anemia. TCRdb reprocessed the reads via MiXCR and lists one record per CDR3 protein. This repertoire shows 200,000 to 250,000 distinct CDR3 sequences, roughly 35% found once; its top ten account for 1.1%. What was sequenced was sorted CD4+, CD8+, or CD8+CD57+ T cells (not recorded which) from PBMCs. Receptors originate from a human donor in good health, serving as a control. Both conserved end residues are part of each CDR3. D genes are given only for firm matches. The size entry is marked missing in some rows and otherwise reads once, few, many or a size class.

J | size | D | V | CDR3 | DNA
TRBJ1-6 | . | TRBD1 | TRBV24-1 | CATSGTGDGTAKPLHF | TGTGCCACCAGTGGGACAGGGGACGGGACAGCCAAACCCCTCCACTTT
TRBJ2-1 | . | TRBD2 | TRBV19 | CASSIGLAGLAYNEQFF | TGTGCCAGTAGTATCGGACTAGCGGGACTCGCCTACAATGAGCAGTTCTTC
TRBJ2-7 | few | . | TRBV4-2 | CASRVGALRDPRYEQYF | TGTGCCAGCAGGGTTGGGGCTTTAAGGGATCCCAGATACGAGCAGTACTTC
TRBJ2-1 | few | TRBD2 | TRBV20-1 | CSAPSRTSLHNEQFF | TGCAGTGCCCCATCGAGGACTAGTCTCCACAATGAGCAGTTCTTC
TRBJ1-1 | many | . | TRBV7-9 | CATYPTTLNTEAFF | TGTGCCACCTATCCTACGACACTGAACACTGAAGCTTTCTTT
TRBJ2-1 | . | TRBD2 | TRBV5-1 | CASSLELAGYNEQFF | TGCGCCAGCAGCTTGGAACTAGCGGGGTACAATGAGCAGTTCTTC
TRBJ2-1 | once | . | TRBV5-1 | CASSYPEDLRDEQFF | TGCGCCAGCAGCTACCCAGAGGACCTTCGCGATGAGCAGTTCTTC
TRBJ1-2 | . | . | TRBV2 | CASSGTDYDYTF | TGTGCCAGCAGTGGGACTGACTATGACTACACCTTC
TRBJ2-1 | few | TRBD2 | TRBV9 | CASSVAFVSGGASRNEQFF | TGTGCCAGCAGCGTAGCTTTCGTTAGCGGGGGGGCTAGTCGGAATGAGCAGTTCTTC
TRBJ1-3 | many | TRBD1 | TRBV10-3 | CAIREMTGTSGNTIYF | TGTGCCATCAGGGAGATGACAGGGACATCTGGAAACACCATATATTTT
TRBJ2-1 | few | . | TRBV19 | CATQPIAGEQLF | TGTGCCACCCAGCCGATCGCGGGTGAGCAGCTCTTC
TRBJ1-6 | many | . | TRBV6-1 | CASNIQGKNSPLHF | TGTGCCAGCAACATACAGGGAAAAAATTCACCCCTCCACTTT
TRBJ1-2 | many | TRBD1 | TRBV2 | CATRDSPYGYTF | TGTGCCACCCGGGACAGTCCCTATGGCTACACCTTC
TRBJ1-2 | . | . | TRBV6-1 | CASSEIGSGYTF | TGTGCCAGCAGTGAAATAGGGAGTGGCTACACCTTC
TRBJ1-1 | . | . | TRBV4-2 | CASSQAGQGHTEAFF | TGTGCCAGCAGCCAAGCAGGGCAGGGGCACACTGAAGCTTTCTTT
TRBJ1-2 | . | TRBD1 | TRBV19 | CASSRNRGGYGYTF | TGTGCCAGTAGTAGGAACAGGGGCGGCTATGGCTACACCTTC
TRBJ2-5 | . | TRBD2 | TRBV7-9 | CASTVDGLAGETQYF | TGTGCCAGCACCGTGGACGGACTAGCGGGAGAGACCCAGTACTTC
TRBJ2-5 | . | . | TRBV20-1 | CSARVLMGGFWTEETQYF | TGCAGTGCTAGAGTTCTAATGGGGGGGTTTTGGACAGAAGAGACCCAGTACTTC
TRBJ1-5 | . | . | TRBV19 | CASSITSGRTGEQPQHF | TGTGCCAGTAGTATCACTAGCGGGAGAACGGGCGAGCAGCCCCAGCATTTT
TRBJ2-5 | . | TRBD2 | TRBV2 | CASSRWTSGGNPEKTQYF | TGTGCCAGCTCACGATGGACTAGCGGGGGCAACCCCGAGAAGACCCAGTACTTC
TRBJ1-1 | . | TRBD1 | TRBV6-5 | CASSVREGAAEAFF | TGTGCCAGCAGTGTACGCGAGGGGGCCGCTGAAGCTTTCTTT
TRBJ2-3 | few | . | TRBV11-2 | CASSLGLGGTDTQYF | TGTGCCAGCAGCTTAGGACTAGGAGGGACAGATACGCAGTATTTT
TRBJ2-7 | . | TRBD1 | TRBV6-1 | CASTRTGESYEQYF | TGTGCCAGCACTCGGACAGGGGAATCCTACGAGCAGTACTTC
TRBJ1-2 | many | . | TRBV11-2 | CASSSRLHSVANYGYTF | TGTGCCAGCAGCTCCAGGCTACATTCGGTAGCTAACTATGGCTACACCTTC
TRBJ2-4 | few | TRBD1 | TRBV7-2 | CASSLTGDIAKNIQYF | TGTGCCAGCAGCTTAACAGGGGACATAGCCAAAAACATTCAGTACTTC
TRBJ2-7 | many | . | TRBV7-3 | CASSLQQGYEQYF | TGTGCCAGCAGCTTACAACAGGGCTACGAGCAGTACTTC
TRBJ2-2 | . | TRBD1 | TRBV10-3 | CAIGGGTGDAGELFF | TGTGCCATCGGGGGAGGGACAGGGGACGCCGGGGAGCTGTTTTTT
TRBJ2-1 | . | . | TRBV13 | CASSFGQWGAYNEQFF | TGTGCCAGCAGCTTCGGCCAATGGGGGGCCTACAATGAGCAGTTCTTC
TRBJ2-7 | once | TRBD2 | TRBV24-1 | CATSPGGVGSSGGEQYF | TGTGCCACCAGTCCCGGAGGGGTTGGATCTAGCGGGGGCGAGCAGTACTTC
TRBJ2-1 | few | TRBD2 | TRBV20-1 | CSAGTGLVGGFVRNEQFF | TGCAGTGCTGGCACGGGACTAGTGGGAGGGTTTGTGAGGAATGAGCAGTTCTTC
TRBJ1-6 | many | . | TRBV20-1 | CSAPRAEYTYNSPLHF | TGCAGTGCACCTAGGGCAGAATACACCTATAATTCACCCCTCCACTTT
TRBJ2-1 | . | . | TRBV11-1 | CASSLAGPYNEQFF | TGTGCCAGCAGCTTGGCGGGGCCTTACAATGAGCAGTTCTTC
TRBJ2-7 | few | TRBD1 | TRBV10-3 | CAISLNPFGQGENEQYF | TGTGCCATCAGCCTTAATCCCTTCGGACAGGGAGAAAACGAGCAGTACTTC
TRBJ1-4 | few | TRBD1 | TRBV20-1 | CSASQGATEKLFF | TGCAGTGCTTCACAGGGGGCTACTGAAAAACTGTTTTTT
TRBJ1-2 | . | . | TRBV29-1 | CSVEDREWDGYTF | TGCAGCGTTGAAGATCGGGAGTGGGACGGCTACACCTTC
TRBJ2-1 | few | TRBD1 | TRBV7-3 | CASSDRDRGSYNEQFF | TGTGCCAGCAGCGACCGGGACAGGGGCTCCTACAATGAGCAGTTCTTC
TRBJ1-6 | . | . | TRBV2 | CASTPGVGSPLHF | TGTGCCAGCACCCCGGGGGTGGGATCACCCCTCCACTTT
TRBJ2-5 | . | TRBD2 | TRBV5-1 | CASTQWARSGGRETQYF | TGTGCCAGCACACAATGGGCCCGGAGCGGGGGACGAGAGACCCAGTACTTC
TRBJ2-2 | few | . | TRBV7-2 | CASRTTEKTGELFF | TGTGCCAGCAGAACGACAGAGAAAACCGGGGAGCTGTTTTTT
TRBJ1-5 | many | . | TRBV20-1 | CSASIGGNQPQHF | TGCAGTGCTAGTATCGGGGGCAATCAGCCCCAGCATTTT
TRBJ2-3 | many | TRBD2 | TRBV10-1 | CASSDTSADTQYF | TGCGCCAGCAGTGACACTAGCGCAGATACGCAGTATTTT
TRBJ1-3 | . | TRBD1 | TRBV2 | CASNTGQISGNTIYF | TGTGCCAGCAATACGGGACAGATCTCTGGAAACACCATATATTTT
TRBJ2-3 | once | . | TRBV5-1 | CASSSRTADTQYF | TGCGCCAGCAGCTCCAGGACAGCAGATACGCAGTATTTT
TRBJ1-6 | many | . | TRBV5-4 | CASSFDRNSPLHF | TGTGCCAGCAGCTTTGACAGGAATTCACCCCTCCACTTT
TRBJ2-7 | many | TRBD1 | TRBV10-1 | CAGGQAYEQYF | TGCGCCGGTGGACAGGCCTACGAGCAGTACTTC
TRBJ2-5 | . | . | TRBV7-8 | CASSFTGETQYF | TGTGCCAGCAGCTTTACGGGGGAGACCCAGTACTTC
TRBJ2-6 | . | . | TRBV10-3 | CAISDQLEAF | TGTGCCATCAGTGACCAACTTGAAGCTTTC
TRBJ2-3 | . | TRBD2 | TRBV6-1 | CASRQGLADTNTQYF | TGTGCCAGCAGGCAGGGACTAGCGGATACTAATACGCAGTATTTT
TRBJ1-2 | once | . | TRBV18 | CASSGQTNYGYTF | TGTGCCAGCTCAGGCCAAACTAACTATGGCTACACCTTC
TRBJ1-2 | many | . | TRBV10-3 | CAISEFARDYGYTF | TGTGCCATCAGTGAGTTTGCGAGGGACTATGGCTACACCTTC
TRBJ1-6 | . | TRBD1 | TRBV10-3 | CAISDTGVDSPLHF | TGTGCCATCAGTGACACAGGGGTAGATTCACCCCTCCACTTT
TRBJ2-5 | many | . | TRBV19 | CASRGGSQETQYF | TGTGCCAGTAGGGGGGGATCCCAAGAGACCCAGTACTTC
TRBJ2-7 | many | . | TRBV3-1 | CASSQDGEGREYF | TGTGCCAGCTCCCAAGATGGAGAGGGACGAGAGTACTTC